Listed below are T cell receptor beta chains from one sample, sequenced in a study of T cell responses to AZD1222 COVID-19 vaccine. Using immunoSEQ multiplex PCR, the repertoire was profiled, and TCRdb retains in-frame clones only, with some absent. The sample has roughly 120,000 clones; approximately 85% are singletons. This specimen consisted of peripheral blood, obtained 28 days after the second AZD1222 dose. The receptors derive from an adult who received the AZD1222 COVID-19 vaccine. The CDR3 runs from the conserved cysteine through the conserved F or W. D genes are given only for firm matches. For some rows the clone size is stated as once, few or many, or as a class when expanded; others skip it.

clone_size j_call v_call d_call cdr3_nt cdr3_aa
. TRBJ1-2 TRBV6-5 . TGTGCCAGCACCGGCCGGGGGGGGTTTGGCTATGGCTACACCTTC CASTGRGGFGYGYTF
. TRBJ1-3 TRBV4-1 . TGCGCCAGCAGCCAAGACTACAGCCACTCTGGAAACACCATATATTTT CASSQDYSHSGNTIYF
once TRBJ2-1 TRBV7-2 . TGTGCCAGCAGCTTAGTAAGCTACAATGAGCAGTTCTTC CASSLVSYNEQFF
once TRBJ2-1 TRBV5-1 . TGCGCCAGCAGCTTGTCACTAGTGGTTCGCGATGAGCAGTTCTTC CASSLSLVVRDEQFF
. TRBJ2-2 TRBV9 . TGTGCCAGCAGCGCGAGGGGGGCGGGCACCGGGGAGCTGTTTTTT CASSARGAGTGELFF
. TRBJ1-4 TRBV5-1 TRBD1 TGCGCCAGCAGCTCCCTCGGGACAGTTAATGAAAAACTGTTTTTT CASSSLGTVNEKLFF
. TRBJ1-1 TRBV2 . TGTGCCAGCGGAAGGGAGGTGGGCGGGTACACTGAAGCTTTCTTT CASGREVGGYTEAFF
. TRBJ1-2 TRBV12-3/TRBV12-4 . TGTGCCAGCAGCTTACCGGGCCCATATGGCTACACCTTC CASSLPGPYGYTF
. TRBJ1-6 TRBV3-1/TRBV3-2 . TGTGCCAGCAGCCAAGCCTCAGGGGCTAATTCACCCCTCCACTTT CASSQASGANSPLHF
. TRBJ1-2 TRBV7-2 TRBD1 TGTGCCAGCAGCCCACAGCGGGACAGGGTGGGTGGCTACACCTTC CASSPQRDRVGGYTF
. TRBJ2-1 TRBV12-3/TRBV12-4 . TGTGCCAGCAACAAGGACACGTACAATGAGCAGTTCTTC CASNKDTYNEQFF
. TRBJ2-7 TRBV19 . TGTGCCAGTAGTATGGCAGGGACTTTGAGCGAGCAGTACTTC CASSMAGTLSEQYF
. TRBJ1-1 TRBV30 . TGTGCCTGGAATCGGGTGAACACTGAAGCTTTCTTT CAWNRVNTEAFF
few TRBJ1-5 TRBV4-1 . TGCGCCAGCAGCAGCGGGGCCTTGCTTTGGAATCAGCCCCAGCATTTT CASSSGALLWNQPQHF
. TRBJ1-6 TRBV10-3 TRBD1 TGTGCCGTGACCGGGACAGGGAATTCACCCCTCCACTTT CAVTGTGNSPLHF
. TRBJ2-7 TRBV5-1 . TGCGCCAGCAGCTACCAGGACCAAAGCTCCTACGAGCAGTACTTC CASSYQDQSSYEQYF
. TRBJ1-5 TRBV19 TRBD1 TGTGCCAGTAGTAGTGGACAGGGACATAGCAATCAGCCCCAGCATTTT CASSSGQGHSNQPQHF
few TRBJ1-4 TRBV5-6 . TGTGCCAGCAGCATCGGACAGAAACCAATACTCCTTTTT CASSIGQKPILLF
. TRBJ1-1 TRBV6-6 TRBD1 TGTGCCAGCAGCCACGGACAGGGTGAAGCTTTCTTT CASSHGQGEAFF
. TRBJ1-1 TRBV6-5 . TGTGCCAGTAGCAAGGGGGACAACACTGAAGCTTTCTTT CASSKGDNTEAFF
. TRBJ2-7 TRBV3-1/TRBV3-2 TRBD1 TGTGCCAGCAGCCAGGGGACAGCGTACTACGAGCAGTACTTC CASSQGTAYYEQYF
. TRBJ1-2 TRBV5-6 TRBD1 TGTGCCAGCAGCTTGGAACAGGGGGCTGGTGGCTACACCTTC CASSLEQGAGGYTF
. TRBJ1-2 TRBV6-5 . TGTGCCAGCACCCTGGGGGGGGTATTCTATGGCTACACCTTC CASTLGGVFYGYTF
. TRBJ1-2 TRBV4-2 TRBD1 TGTGCCAGCAGCCAAGGGACGGGGACAGGGCTTTCTTCTAGCTATGGCTACACCTTC CASSQGTGTGLSSSYGYTF
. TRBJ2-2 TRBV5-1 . TGCGCCAGCAGCTCCCGGGACACCTCTGGGATCGGGGAGCTGTTTTTT CASSSRDTSGIGELFF
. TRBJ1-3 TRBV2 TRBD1 TGTGCCAGCAGAACCGGGACAGCTGGAAACACCATATATTTT CASRTGTAGNTIYF
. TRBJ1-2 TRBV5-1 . TGCGCCAGCAGCTTGTCCGGGACACCTCATGGCTACACCTTC CASSLSGTPHGYTF
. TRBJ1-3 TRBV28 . TGTGCCAGCAGTTTCTCGGCCAGTGGAAACACCATATATTTT CASSFSASGNTIYF
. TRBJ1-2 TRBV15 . TGTGCCACCTCGATAGGACAAGGGATCTATGGCTACACCTTC CATSIGQGIYGYTF
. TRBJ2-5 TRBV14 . TGTGCCAGCAGCCAAGACTCAGAGACCCAGTACTTC CASSQDSETQYF
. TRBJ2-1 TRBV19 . TGTGCCAGTAGTAGCGGACGGCTCAAGGGTGGGGGTTACAATGAGCAGTTCTTC CASSSGRLKGGGYNEQFF
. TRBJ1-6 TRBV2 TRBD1 TGTGCCAGCGAAAGCGACAGGGGATCTTCACCCCTCCACTTT CASESDRGSSPLHF
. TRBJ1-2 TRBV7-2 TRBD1 TGTGCCAGCAGCTTCGGGGGACAGGGCAGGGATGGCTACACCTTC CASSFGGQGRDGYTF
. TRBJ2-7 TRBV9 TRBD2 TGTGCCAGCAGCGTCGGGTCTAGCGGCTCCTACGAGCAGTACTTC CASSVGSSGSYEQYF
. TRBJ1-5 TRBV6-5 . TGTGCCAGCAGTAAGACCTCTAGCAATCAGCCCCAGCATTTT CASSKTSSNQPQHF
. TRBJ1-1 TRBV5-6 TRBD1 TGTGCCAGCAGCCAAGGACAGGGATTGAACACTGAAGCTTTCTTT CASSQGQGLNTEAFF
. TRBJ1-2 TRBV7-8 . TGTGCCAGCAGCCCTGGGGCAGACCGGAACTATGGCTACACCTTC CASSPGADRNYGYTF
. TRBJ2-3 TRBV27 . TGTGCCAGCACTGACACAGATACGCAGTATTTT CASTDTDTQYF
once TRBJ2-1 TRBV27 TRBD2 TGTGCCAGCAGTTTAGGGGGACTAGCAATGGGCAATGAGCAGTTCTTC CASSLGGLAMGNEQFF
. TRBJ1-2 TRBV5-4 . TGTGCCAGCAGCACCTTGCAGTTGAGCTACACCTTC CASSTLQLSYTF
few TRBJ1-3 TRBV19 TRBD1 TGTGCCAGTAGTCGACAGGGTTCGGCTGGAAACACCATATATTTT CASSRQGSAGNTIYF
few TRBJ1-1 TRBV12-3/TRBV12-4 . TGTGCCAGCAGTTTTCTTATCGTGGGCCGAGCTTTCTTT CASSFLIVGRAFF
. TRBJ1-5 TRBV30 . TGTGCCTGGAGTTCAGGGTCGAGCAATCAGCCCCAGCATTTT CAWSSGSSNQPQHF
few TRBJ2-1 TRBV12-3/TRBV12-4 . TGTGCCAGCAGGCGGGGATCCTACAATGAGCAGTTCTTC CASRRGSYNEQFF
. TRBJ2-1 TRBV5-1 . TGCGCCAGCAGCCGCCGACAGGGAGGCGAGGGAGTGCAGTTCTTC CASSRRQGGEGVQFF
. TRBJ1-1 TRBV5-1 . TGCGCCAGCAGCGGGAACACTGAAGCTTTCTTT CASSGNTEAFF
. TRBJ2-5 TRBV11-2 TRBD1 TGTGCCAGCAGCTTGAGGTTAGGGGACAGGGGGACCCAGTACTTC CASSLRLGDRGTQYF
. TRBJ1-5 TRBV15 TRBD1 TGTGCCACCAGCCGAGGGGGCGCCTCCAATCAGCCCCAGCATTTT CATSRGGASNQPQHF
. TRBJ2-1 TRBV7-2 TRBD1 TGTGCCAGCAGCCTCACAGGGGGCAATGAGCAGTTCTTC CASSLTGGNEQFF
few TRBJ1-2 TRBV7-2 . TGTGCCAGCAGCCTACGAAGAGAGGACTATGGCTACACCTTC CASSLRREDYGYTF
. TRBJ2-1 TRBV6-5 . TGTGCCAGCAGTCAGCTAGGACACCTTGAGCAGTTCTTC CASSQLGHLEQFF
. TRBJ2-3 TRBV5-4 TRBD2 TGTGCCAGTGCTAGCGGGGGGAACACAGATACGCAGTATTTT CASASGGNTDTQYF
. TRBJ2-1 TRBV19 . TGTGCCAGTAGTATAGGCCCCTCCGCCGAGCAGTTCTTC CASSIGPSAEQFF
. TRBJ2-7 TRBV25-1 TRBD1 TGTGCCAGCAGTGAACCCGGGACAGGTACCTACGAGCAGTACTTC CASSEPGTGTYEQYF